These T cell receptor beta chains were read from a single sample in a study of CD8+ T cells in alopecia areata. The method was immunoSEQ multiplex PCR; TCRdb's version includes in-frame clones alone and lacks a portion of them. The sample contains some 170,000 clones, 67% of which appear only once. The sequenced sample was CD8+ T cells sorted from blood, obtained at week 0. Source of these receptors: a human donor with alopecia areata. CDR3s include the opening cysteine and the closing phenylalanine or tryptophan. D genes are given only for firm matches. Some rows have no size entry. The others give once, few or many, or a class for an expanded clone.

TRBJ1-2 | . | TRBV27 | once | TGTGCCAGCAGCGCTAGGGGCCCTGTTCAACGCTACACCTTC | CASSARGPVQRYTF
TRBJ1-3 | . | TRBV30 | . | TGTGCCTGGAGTGGGGGGGGCTCTGGAAACACCATATATTTT | CAWSGGGSGNTIYF
TRBJ1-3 | . | TRBV29-1 | . | TGCAGCGTAATGACAGGCGGTGGAAACACCATATATTTT | CSVMTGGGNTIYF
TRBJ1-5 | TRBD1 | TRBV27 | . | TGTGCCAGCAGTTGGACAGGGGATCAGCCCCAGCATTTT | CASSWTGDQPQHF
TRBJ2-7 | TRBD2 | TRBV2 | . | TGTGCCAGCACCTCGGAGCGGGGCTTCTCCTACGAGCAGTACTTC | CASTSERGFSYEQYF
TRBJ2-5 | TRBD1 | TRBV6-5 | . | TGTGCCAGCAGTGCCGGGACAGGGGGCCCAGAGACCCAGTACTTC | CASSAGTGGPETQYF
TRBJ1-5 | . | TRBV4-2 | . | TGTGCCAGCAGCCAGTCAGGTAATAGCAATCAGCCCCAGCATTTT | CASSQSGNSNQPQHF
TRBJ2-7 | . | TRBV5-6 | . | TGTGCCAGCAGCTTTTCAGGGGACCCAAACTACGAGCAGTACTTC | CASSFSGDPNYEQYF
TRBJ1-2 | . | TRBV7-8 | . | TGTGCCAGCAGCTTAGGAGGGTCTAACTATGGCTACACCTTC | CASSLGGSNYGYTF
TRBJ2-7 | . | TRBV10-3 | . | TGTGCCATCAGTGCACATGCTGCCTACGAGCAGTACTTC | CAISAHAAYEQYF
TRBJ1-5 | . | TRBV5-1 | . | TGCGCCAGCAGTTTCGCAGGGTCCTCTAATCAGCCCCAGCATTTT | CASSFAGSSNQPQHF
TRBJ1-1 | TRBD1 | TRBV19 | . | TGTGCCAGTACAAACAGGGGCCCTGAAGCTTTCTTT | CASTNRGPEAFF
TRBJ2-7 | . | TRBV9 | . | TGTGCCAGCAGCGTAGCCTCTTCCTACGAGCAGTACTTC | CASSVASSYEQYF
TRBJ2-2 | . | TRBV6-5 | . | TGTGCCAGCGGGTCCACCGGGGAGCTGTTTTTT | CASGSTGELFF
TRBJ2-7 | . | TRBV30 | . | TGTGCCTGGAGTGACGTTGCCTACGAGCAGTACTTC | CAWSDVAYEQYF
TRBJ2-1 | . | TRBV27 | . | TGTGCCAGCAGTCCCCTGCAGGGAACGGGGGAGCAGTTCTTC | CASSPLQGTGEQFF